The 17 T cell receptor beta chains below were found in one sample sequenced in a study of cytomegalovirus exposure and HLA in healthy donors. The protocol was immunoSEQ multiplex PCR, while the TCRdb copy is restricted to in-frame clones and leaves out a portion. The table records approximately 300,000 clones, roughly 90% of them present only once. Sequenced input: PBMCs. These receptor sequences come from a woman between 18 and 29 years old in good health and CMV-seronegative.

This clone showed up just once. The gene calls are TRBV2 and TRBJ1-3, with D perhaps matching TRBD1 (5 bases). In germline, CDR1 is SNHLY, CDR2 FYNNEI. The CDR3 spans 13 residues. V dropped 6 bases and J dropped 2 bases, with 8 bases sitting between them. The CDR3 region has the DNA TGTGCCAGCAGGCAGGGAACTGGAAACACCATATATTTT. Amino acid sequence: CASRQGTGNTIYF.

This clone showed up just a few times. The gene calls are TRBV29-1 and TRBJ2-1; D is possibly TRBD1 (6 bases). Deletions cut 0 bases from V and 9 bases from J, with 18 bases between. There are 15 residues in the CDR3. Per the germline V gene, CDR1 is SQVTM and CDR2 is ANQGSEA. This CDR3 reads CSVEEGGRSRAEQFF. The DNA for the CDR3 is TGCAGCGTTGAAGAAGGGGGACGGTCAAGGGCTGAGCAGTTCTTC.

The genes are TRBV9 and TRBJ1-3, with no clear D. Looked up from germline, CDR1 is SGDLS and CDR2 is YYNGEE. Trimming took off 0 bases at V and 4 bases at J, with 5 bases between the two ends. This CDR3 has 13 amino acids. This chain's CDR3 is CASSVAQGNTIYF. CDR3 DNA sequence: TGTGCCAGCAGCGTAGCTCAGGGAAACACCATATATTTT.

The V gene is TRBV18, the J gene TRBJ1-1; D is possibly TRBD1 (6 bases). Germline V gene data show CDR1 as KGHSH and CDR2 as LQKENI. The CDR3 spans 15 residues. Trimming took 2 bases from V and 4 from J, leaving 14 bases between them. The CDR3 here is CASSPGGGGATEAFF. As DNA, the CDR3 is TGTGCCAGCTCACCAGGCGGTGGGGGGGCCACTGAAGCTTTCTTT.

V gene TRBV18 combines with J gene TRBJ1-5; 10 bases are shared with TRBD1. Germline V gene lookup returns CDR1 KGHSH and CDR2 LQKENI. The CDR3 has 14 residues. Trimming cost V 6 bases and J 4 bases; bases outside gene matches: 3. CDR3 in DNA: TGTGCCAGCTCCCAGGACAGGGGGAATCAGCCCCAGCATTTT. Its translation: CASSQDRGNQPQHF. The variable domain in full, completed from reference TRBV18 and TRBJ1-5, reads NAGVMQNPRHLVRRRGQEARLRCSPMKGHSHVYWYRQLPEEGLKFMVYLQKENIIDESGMPKERFSAEFPKEGPSILRIQQVVRGDSAAYFCASSQDRGNQPQHFGDGTRLSIL.

The J gene is TRBJ2-1, the V gene TRBV7-2; 13 bases match TRBD2. V lost 5 bases, J lost 6 bases, and 4 bases stayed unmatched. The CDR3 extends over 15 amino acids. The germline V gene encodes CDR1 SGHTA and CDR2 FQGNSA. In DNA form, the CDR3 reads TGTGCCAGCAGCGATTGGACTAGCGGGAGCAATGAGCAGTTCTTC. This codes for CASSDWTSGSNEQFF.

This chain links TRBV27 with TRBJ2-3; 7 bases align to TRBD1. The germline gives CDR1 MNHEY, CDR2 SMNVEV (reference sequence). This CDR3 spans 13 amino acids. V was clipped by 6 bases and J by 4 bases; unmatched bases: 4. The DNA of the CDR3 is TGTGCCAGCAGACAGGGGATCTCAGATACGCAGTATTTT. The encoded protein is CASRQGISDTQYF.

The V gene is TRBV11-2, the J gene TRBJ2-5; 14 nucleotides line up with TRBD2. V gave up 5 bases and J gave up 3 bases; unmatched junction bases: 2. Germline lookup yields CDR1 SGHAT and CDR2 FQNNGV. The CDR3 sequence is 15 residues long. CDR3: CASSKGLAGEETQYF. CDR3 nucleotide sequence: TGTGCCAGCAGCAAGGGACTAGCGGGAGAAGAGACCCAGTACTTC.

V is TRBV7-8 and J is TRBJ2-7; the D gene is possibly TRBD2 (6 bases). Trimming took off 1 base at V and 3 bases at J, with 13 bases between the two ends. The length of the CDR3 is 15 residues. Looked up from germline, CDR1 is SGHVS and CDR2 is FQNEAQ. Here the CDR3 DNA reads TGTGCCAGCAGCTTAGAGTCTAGCGAGTACTACGAGCAGTACTTC. Amino acid sequence: CASSLESSEYYEQYF.

This chain connects TRBV19 to TRBJ1-5, with D tentatively TRBD1 (5 bases). The V end was cut by 1 base, the J end by 5 bases, with 21 bases between. The CDR3 sequence is 18 residues long. The germline gives CDR1 LNHDA, CDR2 SQIVND (reference sequence). CDR3 loop: CASSIGRGNSESYQPQHF. CDR3 coding DNA: TGTGCCAGTAGTATAGGTCGGGGGAATAGTGAATCTTATCAGCCCCAGCATTTT.

This chain uses TRBV7-2 with TRBJ2-2; D may be TRBD1 (5 bases). This CDR3 contains 15 residues. V dropped 6 bases and J dropped 1 base, with 12 bases sitting between them. Per the germline V gene, CDR1 is SGHTA and CDR2 is FQGNSA. CDR3 residues: CASRGYTGNTGELFF. The CDR3 DNA reads as TGTGCCAGCAGGGGCTATACAGGGAACACCGGGGAGCTGTTTTTT. The full variable domain, rest sourced from reference TRBV7-2 and TRBJ2-2, is GAGVSQSPSNKVTEKGKDVELRCDPISGHTALYWYRQSLGQGLEFLIYFQGNSAPDKSGLPSDRFSAERTGGSVSTLTIQRTQQEDSAVYLCASRGYTGNTGELFFGEGSRLTVL.

V and J are TRBV7-2 and TRBJ1-2, with D uncertain. The CDR3 sequence is 14 residues long. V was clipped by 5 bases and J by 7 bases, with 17 bases between them. CDR1 is SGHTA and CDR2 is FQGNSA in the germline V gene. The CDR3 DNA reads TGTGCCAGCAGCCCCCTGGGCACGGGAGCTGGCTACACCTTC. Amino acids: CASSPLGTGAGYTF.

V is TRBV6-5 and J is TRBJ2-1, with TRBD2 identical over 8 bases. The germline gives CDR1 MNHEY, CDR2 SVGAGI. The length of the CDR3 is 15 residues. V shed 3 bases, J shed 4 bases, and the junction held 5 bases outside the gene matches. The CDR3, as DNA: TGTGCCAGCAGTTATCGGGAGGGCCGGTACAATGAGCAGTTCTTC. Amino acids: CASSYREGRYNEQFF.

The gene calls are TRBV27 and TRBJ2-7, with 10 positions matching TRBD1. J gave up 4 bases and V 4 bases, and 7 bases lay outside the gene matches. This CDR3 is built from 15 residues. The germline CDR1 and CDR2 sequences are MNHEY and SMNVEV (reference sequence). DNA for the CDR3: TGTGCCAGCAGTTCCTACGACAGGGGGCTATACGAGCAGTACTTC. Its protein is CASSSYDRGLYEQYF.

The rearrangement joins TRBV30 to TRBJ1-2; D is possibly TRBD1 (6 bases). Germline V gene data show CDR1 as GTSNPN and CDR2 as SVGIG (reference sequence). This CDR3 has 16 amino acids. V was cut by 1 base and J by 7 bases, with 22 bases left in between. CDR3 sequence reads: CAWSAFPPWVRGGYTF. DNA for the CDR3: TGTGCCTGGAGTGCCTTTCCCCCTTGGGTCAGGGGTGGCTACACCTTC.

The J gene is TRBJ2-3, the V gene TRBV4-2; a weak D match, TRBD1 (6 bases). The CDR3 loop spans 17 amino acids. The V gene's germline CDR1 is LGHNA and CDR2 YNFKEQ. V dropped 0 bases and J dropped 2 bases, with 15 bases sitting between them. Here the CDR3 reads CASSQDYGGRNTDTQYF. The CDR3 DNA is TGTGCCAGCAGCCAAGATTATGGGGGCCGAAACACAGATACGCAGTATTTT.

V and J are TRBV27 and TRBJ2-2, with D maybe TRBD1 (6 bases). The CDR3 totals 19 residues. V shed 2 bases and J shed 4 bases, with 23 bases lying between them. The germline gives CDR1 MNHEY, CDR2 SMNVEV (reference sequence). The CDR3 is CASSLPRDWGLGGTGELFF. The CDR3 nucleotides read TGTGCCAGCAGTTTACCTCGGGATTGGGGGCTCGGTGGCACCGGGGAGCTGTTTTTT.